Listed below are T cell receptor beta chains from one sample, sequenced in a study of cytomegalovirus exposure and HLA in healthy donors. Here immunoSEQ multiplex PCR was the method, and the copy in TCRdb shows in-frame clones only, minus some. This table holds 200,000 to 250,000 clones, under 80% found once. The sample consisted of PBMCs. Receptors originate from a girl aged 2 to 9 in good health and CMV-seronegative. Each CDR3 is given with its conserved first and last residue. The order of the fields is V gene, J gene, CDR3 protein.

TRBV6-1,TRBJ1-3,CASSDWGVRNTIYF
TRBV19,TRBJ1-2,CASSKQGERANYGYTF
TRBV4-1,TRBJ1-5,CASSHPGSWQPQHF
TRBV18,TRBJ1-6,CASSPGNLLDNSPLHF
TRBV29-1,TRBJ1-2,CSVDTGHRGYTF
TRBV15,TRBJ1-5,CATSIPGNGGNQPQHF
TRBV19,TRBJ1-2,CASRGTRGGYTF
TRBV2,TRBJ2-5,CASRLWDRDGQYF
TRBV5-1,TRBJ1-3,CASRMGEGNTIYF
TRBV27,TRBJ2-7,CASSSELAGGSYEQYF
TRBV7-9,TRBJ2-1,CSSFHPLAGPSSTYNEQFF